The 23 T cell receptor beta chains listed next were all sequenced from one sample in a study of cytomegalovirus exposure and HLA in healthy donors. A multiplex PCR was run with 60 Vbeta primers and 13 Jbeta primers. Sequenced by immunoSEQ multiplex PCR; TCRdb stores in-frame clones only, minus some. The sample yields roughly 220,000 clones, roughly 80% seen once. Sequencing was carried out using PBMCs. The receptors shown here come from a man aged 30 to 45 in good health and CMV-seronegative.

This chain links TRBV6-5 with TRBJ2-5; 7 bases map to TRBD1. Germline values: CDR1 MNHEY, CDR2 SVGAGI. With V trimmed by 6 bases and J by 6 bases, 7 bases remained unmatched. The CDR3 has 13 residues. The CDR3 coding sequence is TGTGCCAGCAGGCAACAGGGGAAACAGACCCAGTACTTC. Translated, it gives CASRQQGKQTQYF.

This clone occurred a few times. This sequence joins TRBV7-2 and TRBJ2-3; no reliable D call. V lost 5 bases and J 2 bases, leaving 2 bases between the germline ends. This CDR3 is 11 amino acids long. Germline values: CDR1 SGHTA, CDR2 FQGNSA. This CDR3 is CASSLTDTQYF. The CDR3 DNA is TGTGCCAGCAGCCTCACAGATACGCAGTATTTT. The variable domain in full, completed from reference TRBV7-2 and TRBJ2-3, reads GAGVSQSPSNKVTEKGKDVELRCDPISGHTALYWYRQSLGQGLEFLIYFQGNSAPDKSGLPSDRFSAERTGGSVSTLTIQRTQQEDSAVYLCASSLTDTQYFGPGTRLTVL.

A word on this clone: The junction departs from germline at one end; a sequencing error may be responsible. The V call is TRBV7-9, the J call TRBJ2-2; 8 bases map to TRBD2. This CDR3 spans 15 amino acids. Per germline, CDR1 SEHNR and CDR2 FQNEAQ (reference sequence). CDR3 region: CSSSLDTSGAGELFF. The CDR3, as DNA: TGTTCCAGCAGCTTAGATACTAGCGGTGCAGGGGAGCTGTTTTTT.

The chain recombines TRBV29-1 with TRBJ1-1; D is ambiguous. Germline lookup yields CDR1 SQVTM and CDR2 ANQGSEA. V was shortened by 4 bases and J by 5 bases, with 17 bases between the two germline ends. There are 14 residues in the CDR3. The CDR3 spells CSVVVSPILTEAFF. The CDR3 DNA follows: TGCAGCGTTGTTGTGTCCCCTATCTTGACTGAAGCTTTCTTT.

The chain carries TRBV19 and TRBJ2-7; no firm D call. The CDR3 extends over 14 amino acids. Trimming shortened V by 6 bases and J by 3 bases, and 15 bases separated the two germline ends. Looked up from germline, CDR1 is LNHDA and CDR2 is SQIVND (reference sequence). CDR3 coding DNA: TGTGCCAGTAGCCAAGACACGGTAAACTACGAGCAGTACTTC. Its translation is CASSQDTVNYEQYF.

This clone was seen a few times. This chain uses TRBV2 with TRBJ1-2; possibly TRBD1 for D (5 bases). The CDR3 is 13 amino acids. Germline CDR1 reads SNHLY; CDR2 reads FYNNEI. The V and J ends lost 3 bases and 3 bases respectively, with 8 bases between them. Here the CDR3 DNA reads TGTGCCAGCAGTGACCTCAGGGACTATGGCTACACCTTC. Translated: CASSDLRDYGYTF.

The V gene is TRBV4-3, the J gene TRBJ2-5; no clear D. Trimming shortened V by 2 bases and J by 5 bases, and 15 bases separated the two germline ends. CDR3 size: 15 residues. Germline V gene data show CDR1 as LGHNA and CDR2 as YSLEER. The CDR3 is CASSQSVYSLETQYF. The DNA of the CDR3 is TGCGCCAGCAGCCAATCTGTCTATTCGCTCGAGACCCAGTACTTC.

The chain has TRBV7-9 and TRBJ2-3; D gene ambiguous. V lost 5 bases, J lost 4 bases, and 7 bases lay in between. CDR3 size: 12 residues. Germline CDR1 and CDR2: SEHNR and FQNEAQ (reference sequence). The CDR3 nucleotides are TGTGCCAGCAGCCCCCGAGCAGATACGCAGTATTTT. This gives the protein CASSPRADTQYF.

The genes are TRBV6-5 and TRBJ2-7; 9 bases are shared with TRBD1. CDR1 is MNHEY, CDR2 SVGAGI, per germline. With V trimmed by 6 bases and J by 2 bases, 8 bases remained unmatched. This CDR3 is built from 15 residues. The DNA for the CDR3 is TGTGCCAGCAGGAATACAGGGGGCCCTACCTACGAGCAGTACTTC. Its protein product is CASRNTGGPTYEQYF.

The chain carries TRBV4-3 and TRBJ1-5; the D is unclear. V was cut by 0 bases and J by 4 bases, with 13 bases left in between. CDR3 length equals 16 residues. The germline V gene has CDR1 LGHNA and CDR2 YSLEER. The chain's CDR3 is CASSQESGVGNQPQHF. As DNA, the CDR3 is TGCGCCAGCAGCCAAGAAAGCGGGGTGGGTAATCAGCCCCAGCATTTT.

The gene calls are TRBV7-2 and TRBJ2-7, with 9 positions matching TRBD1. This CDR3 has 19 amino acids. Germline CDR1 and CDR2: SGHTA and FQGNSA. Losses at the gene ends were 5 bases for V and 4 bases for J; bases not matched to a gene: 21. This CDR3 reads CASSPWVTIGTGFYYEQYF. CDR3 DNA: TGTGCCAGCAGCCCATGGGTGACAATTGGGACAGGGTTTTATTACGAGCAGTACTTC.

The V call is TRBV7-2, the J call TRBJ2-3; 8 bases map to TRBD2. This CDR3 contains 16 residues. After removal of 1 base from V and 1 base from J, the junction contained 4 bases not matched to a gene. CDR1 is SGHTA and CDR2 is FQGNSA in the germline V gene. For the CDR3, the DNA is TGTGCCAGCAGCTTAGGTCGGGGGGGACGCACAGATACGCAGTATTTT. Its translation is CASSLGRGGRTDTQYF. The variable domain in full, completed from reference TRBV7-2 and TRBJ2-3, reads GAGVSQSPSNKVTEKGKDVELRCDPISGHTALYWYRQSLGQGLEFLIYFQGNSAPDKSGLPSDRFSAERTGGSVSTLTIQRTQQEDSAVYLCASSLGRGGRTDTQYFGPGTRLTVL.

J is TRBJ2-5 and V is TRBV7-8, with D possibly being TRBD1 (5 bases). Germline values: CDR1 SGHVS, CDR2 FQNEAQ. The V end lost 1 base, the J end lost 2 bases, and 8 bases lay between the germline ends. This CDR3 is 14 amino acids long. The CDR3 spells CASSLGQIQETQYF. As DNA, the CDR3 is TGTGCCAGCAGCTTAGGACAGATTCAAGAGACCCAGTACTTC.

The V call is TRBV2, the J call TRBJ2-3, with 7 bases aligning to TRBD1. J gave up 3 bases and V 8 bases, and 8 bases lay outside the gene matches. The CDR3 covers 14 residues. Germline CDR1 is SNHLY and CDR2 is FYNNEI. The CDR3 DNA is TGTGCCAGCGGCAGACAGGGACCTACAGATACGCAGTATTTT. This gives the protein CASGRQGPTDTQYF. Together with reference TRBV2 and TRBJ2-3, the CDR3 gives the full variable domain: EPEVTQTPSHQVTQMGQEVILRCVPISNHLYFYWYRQILGQKVEFLVSFYNNEISEKSEIFDDQFSVERPDGSNFTLKIRSTKLEDSAMYFCASGRQGPTDTQYFGPGTRLTVL.

The gene calls are TRBV5-1 and TRBJ2-3, with no clear D. The CDR3 has 15 amino acids. The germline gives CDR1 SGHRS, CDR2 YFSETQ. V was shortened by 6 bases and J by 2 bases, with 16 bases between the two germline ends. CDR3 amino acids: CASTSLYGDTDTQYF. CDR3 coding DNA: TGCGCCAGCACCAGCTTATACGGAGACACAGATACGCAGTATTTT.

The genes are TRBV2 and TRBJ2-6; tentative D call: TRBD2 (5 bases). Per the germline V gene, CDR1 is SNHLY and CDR2 is FYNNEI. The V and J ends lost 3 bases and 12 bases respectively, with 12 bases between them. This CDR3 is 13 amino acids long. CDR3 coding DNA: TGTGCCAGCAGTGAGGAGGCGGTAAGCGTCCTGACTTTC. Its translation: CASSEEAVSVLTF.

V usage is TRBV5-4 and J usage is TRBJ2-3, with D perhaps matching TRBD1 (5 bases). Germline V CDR1 and CDR2: SGHNT, YYREEE (reference sequence). Trimming left V 0 bases short and J 2 bases short, with 13 bases between. The CDR3 is made up of 16 amino acids. The CDR3 DNA reads as TGTGCCAGCAGCTTGGGCTATTGGGGCCCCACAGATACGCAGTATTTT. Amino acids: CASSLGYWGPTDTQYF.

The chain links TRBV5-4 to TRBJ2-1, with D perhaps matching TRBD1 (6 bases). This CDR3 region has 15 residues. Trimming cost V 0 bases and J 7 bases, with 14 bases left between them. CDR1 is SGHNT, CDR2 YYREEE, per germline (reference sequence). The CDR3 DNA reads TGTGCCAGCAGCTTGGACAGGGCCGCAGGAAATGAGCAGTTCTTC. It specifies CASSLDRAAGNEQFF.

The chain combines TRBV9 with TRBJ2-7; 9 bases are a match to TRBD2. V gave up 0 bases and J gave up 0 bases; unmatched junction bases: 1. Germline V gene lookup returns CDR1 SGDLS and CDR2 YYNGEE. The CDR3 contains 15 residues. The CDR3: CASSVGRGGSYEQYF. The CDR3 DNA reads TGTGCCAGCAGCGTAGGGCGGGGGGGCTCCTACGAGCAGTACTTC.

V gene TRBV6-4 combines with J gene TRBJ1-1; D is ambiguous. The CDR3 length is 11 residues. Germline V gives CDR1 MRHNA, CDR2 SNTAGT. CDR3 protein: CAGRRRTEAFF. The CDR3 DNA reads TGTGCTGGGCGCCGGAGGACTGAAGCTTTCTTT.

The V and J genes are TRBV6-1 and TRBJ2-7, with D possibly being TRBD1 (6 bases). CDR1 is MNHNS and CDR2 is SASEGT in the germline V gene. The CDR3 is 14 amino acids. Trimming left V 6 bases short and J 2 bases short, with 14 bases between. This CDR3 reads CASSLGAQTYEQYF. CDR3 coding DNA: TGTGCCAGCAGCCTGGGGGCTCAGACCTACGAGCAGTACTTC.

The V and J genes are TRBV25-1 and TRBJ2-5; TRBD2 might be the D (7 bases). V lost 3 bases and J lost 11, with 22 bases in between. This CDR3 has 15 amino acids. Germline CDR1 reads MGHDK; CDR2 reads SYGVNS. This chain's CDR3 is CASSDLVGGRGEQYF. CDR3 coding DNA: TGTGCCAGCAGTGATCTAGTGGGGGGGCGGGGTGAGCAGTACTTC.

This clone came up once. The chain is built from TRBV6-1 and TRBJ1-5, with 11 bases fitting TRBD1. V dropped 5 bases and J dropped 7; count of bases not matched to a gene: 7. The CDR3 loop spans 15 amino acids. Germline values: CDR1 MNHNS, CDR2 SASEGT. In DNA, the CDR3 is TGTGCCAGCAGTCCAGGACAGGGGGCCTACCAGCCCCAGCATTTT. It translates to CASSPGQGAYQPQHF.